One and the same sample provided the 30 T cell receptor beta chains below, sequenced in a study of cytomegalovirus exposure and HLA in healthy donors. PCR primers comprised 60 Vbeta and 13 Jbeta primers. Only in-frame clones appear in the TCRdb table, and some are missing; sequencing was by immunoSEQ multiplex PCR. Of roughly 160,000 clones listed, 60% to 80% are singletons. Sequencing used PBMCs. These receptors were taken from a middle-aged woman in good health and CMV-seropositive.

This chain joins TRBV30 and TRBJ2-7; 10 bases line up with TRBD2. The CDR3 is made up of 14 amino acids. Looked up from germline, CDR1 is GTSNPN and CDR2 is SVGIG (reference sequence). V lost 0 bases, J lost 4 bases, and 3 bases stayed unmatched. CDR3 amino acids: CAWSVGSGRYEQYF. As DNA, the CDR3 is TGTGCCTGGAGTGTAGGTAGCGGGAGGTACGAGCAGTACTTC.

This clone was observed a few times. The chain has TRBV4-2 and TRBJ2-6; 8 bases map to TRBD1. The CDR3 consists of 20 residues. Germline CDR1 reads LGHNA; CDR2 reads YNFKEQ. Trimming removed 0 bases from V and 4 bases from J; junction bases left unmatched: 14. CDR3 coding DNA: TGTGCCAGCAGCCAAGATAGGACAGGGAACCCCCTAGGGGGGGCCAACGTCCTGACTTTC. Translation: CASSQDRTGNPLGGANVLTF.

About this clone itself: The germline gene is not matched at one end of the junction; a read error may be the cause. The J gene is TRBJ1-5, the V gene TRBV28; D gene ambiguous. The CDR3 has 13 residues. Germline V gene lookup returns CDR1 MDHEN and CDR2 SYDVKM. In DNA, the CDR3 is TGTGCCAGCAGATTATCGCTAAATCAGCCCCAGCATTTT. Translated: CASRLSLNQPQHF.

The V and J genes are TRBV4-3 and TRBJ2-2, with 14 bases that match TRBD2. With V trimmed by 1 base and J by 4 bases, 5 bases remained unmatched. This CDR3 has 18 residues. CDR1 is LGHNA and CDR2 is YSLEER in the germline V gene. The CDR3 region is CASSQGGLAGVGTGELFF. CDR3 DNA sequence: TGCGCCAGCAGCCAAGGGGGACTAGCGGGAGTCGGCACCGGGGAGCTGTTTTTT.

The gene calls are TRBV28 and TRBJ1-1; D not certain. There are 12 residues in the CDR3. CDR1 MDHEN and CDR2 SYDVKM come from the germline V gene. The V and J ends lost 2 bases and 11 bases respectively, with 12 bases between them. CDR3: CASSLNLGKAFF. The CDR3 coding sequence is TGTGCCAGCAGTTTAAATCTAGGTAAGGCTTTCTTT.

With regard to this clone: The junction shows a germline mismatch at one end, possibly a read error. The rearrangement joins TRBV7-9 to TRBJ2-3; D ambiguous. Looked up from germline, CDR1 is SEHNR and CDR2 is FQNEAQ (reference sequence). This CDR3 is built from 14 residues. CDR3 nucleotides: TGTTCCAGCAGCTTAAACACAGCCACAGATACGCAGTATTTT. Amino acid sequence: CSSSLNTATDTQYF.

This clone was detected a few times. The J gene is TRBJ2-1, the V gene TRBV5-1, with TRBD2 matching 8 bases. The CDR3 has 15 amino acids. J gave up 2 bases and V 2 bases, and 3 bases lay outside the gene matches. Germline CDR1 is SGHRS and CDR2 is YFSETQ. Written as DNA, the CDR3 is TGCGCCAGCAGCTTCGGCGGGGGGACCTACAATGAGCAGTTCTTC. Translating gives CASSFGGGTYNEQFF.

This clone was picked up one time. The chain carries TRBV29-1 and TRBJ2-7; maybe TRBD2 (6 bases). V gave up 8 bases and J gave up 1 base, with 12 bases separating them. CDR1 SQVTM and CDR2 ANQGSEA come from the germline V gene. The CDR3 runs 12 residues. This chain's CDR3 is CSFRGDSYEQYF. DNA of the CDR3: TGCAGCTTCCGCGGGGATTCCTACGAGCAGTACTTC.

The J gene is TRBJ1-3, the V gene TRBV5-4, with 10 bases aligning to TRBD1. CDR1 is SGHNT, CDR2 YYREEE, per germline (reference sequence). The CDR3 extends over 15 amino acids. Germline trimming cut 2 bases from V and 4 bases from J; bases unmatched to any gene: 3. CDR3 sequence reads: CASSFDRGRGNTIYF. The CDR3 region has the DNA TGTGCCAGCAGCTTCGACAGGGGGCGCGGAAACACCATATATTTT. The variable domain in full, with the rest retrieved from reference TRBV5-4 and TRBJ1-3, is ETGVTQSPTHLIKTRGQQVTLRCSSQSGHNTVSWYQQALGQGPQFIFQYYREEENGRGNFPPRFSGLQFPNYSSELNVNALELDDSALYLCASSFDRGRGNTIYFGEGSWLTVV.

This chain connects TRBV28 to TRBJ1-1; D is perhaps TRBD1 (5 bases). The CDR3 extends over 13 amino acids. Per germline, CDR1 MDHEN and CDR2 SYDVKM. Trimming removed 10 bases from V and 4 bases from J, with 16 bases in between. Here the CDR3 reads CATHRGGGTEAFF. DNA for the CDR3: TGTGCCACCCACCGCGGGGGAGGCACTGAAGCTTTCTTT.

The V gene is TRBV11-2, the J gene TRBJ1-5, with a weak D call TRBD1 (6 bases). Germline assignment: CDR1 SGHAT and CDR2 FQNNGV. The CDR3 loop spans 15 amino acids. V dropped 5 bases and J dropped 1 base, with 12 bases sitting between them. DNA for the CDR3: TGTGCCAGCAGCACGGACAGTCTAAGCAATCAGCCCCAGCATTTT. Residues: CASSTDSLSNQPQHF.

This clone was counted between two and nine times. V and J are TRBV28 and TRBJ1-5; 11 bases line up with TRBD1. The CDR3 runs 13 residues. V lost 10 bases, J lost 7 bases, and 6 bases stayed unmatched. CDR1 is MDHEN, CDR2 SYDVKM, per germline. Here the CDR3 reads CATGTGGGQPQHF. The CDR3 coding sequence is TGTGCCACCGGGACAGGGGGAGGGCAGCCCCAGCATTTT.

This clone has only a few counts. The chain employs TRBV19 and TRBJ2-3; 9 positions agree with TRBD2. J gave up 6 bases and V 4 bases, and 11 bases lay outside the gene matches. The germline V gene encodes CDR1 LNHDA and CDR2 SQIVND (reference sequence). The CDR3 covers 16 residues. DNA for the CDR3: TGTGCCAGTAGTAAGGCGGCGGGAGGGCCATGGGATACGCAGTATTTT. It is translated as CASSKAAGGPWDTQYF.

CDR3 sequence reads: CASSRGAPPHEQYF. The CDR3, as DNA: TGTGCCAGCAGTCGGGGGGCGCCCCCCCACGAGCAGTACTTC. The genes are TRBV6-5 and TRBJ2-7, with D tentatively TRBD2 (7 bases). Germline V gene data show CDR1 as MNHEY and CDR2 as SVGAGI. The CDR3 is 14 residues long. Trimming pared 5 bases from V and 5 bases from J, leaving 16 bases between.

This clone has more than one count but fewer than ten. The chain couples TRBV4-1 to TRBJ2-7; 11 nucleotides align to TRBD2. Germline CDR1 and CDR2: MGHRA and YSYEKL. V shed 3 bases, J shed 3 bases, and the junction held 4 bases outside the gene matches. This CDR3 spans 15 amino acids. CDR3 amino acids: CASSQFGTSGYEQYF. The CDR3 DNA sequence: TGCGCCAGCAGCCAGTTTGGGACTAGCGGCTACGAGCAGTACTTC.

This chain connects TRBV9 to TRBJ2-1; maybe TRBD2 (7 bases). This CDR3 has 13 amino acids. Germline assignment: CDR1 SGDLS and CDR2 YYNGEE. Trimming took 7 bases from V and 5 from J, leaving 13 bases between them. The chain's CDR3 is CASGGEGDNEQFF. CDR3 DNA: TGTGCCAGCGGGGGGGAGGGGGACAATGAGCAGTTCTTC.

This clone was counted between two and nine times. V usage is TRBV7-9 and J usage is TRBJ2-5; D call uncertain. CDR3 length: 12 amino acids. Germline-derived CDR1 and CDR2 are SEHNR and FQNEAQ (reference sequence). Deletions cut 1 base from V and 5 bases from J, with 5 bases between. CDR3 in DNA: TGTGCCAGCAGCTTAGTCTCCGAGACCCAGTACTTC. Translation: CASSLVSETQYF.

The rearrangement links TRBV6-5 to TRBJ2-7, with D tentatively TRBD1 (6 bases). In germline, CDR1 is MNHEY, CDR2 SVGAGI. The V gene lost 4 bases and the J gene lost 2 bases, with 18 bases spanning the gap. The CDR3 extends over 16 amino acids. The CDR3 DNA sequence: TGTGCCAGCAGTTCTGTCGGAGGCAGGGGCGCCTACGAGCAGTACTTC. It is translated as CASSSVGGRGAYEQYF.

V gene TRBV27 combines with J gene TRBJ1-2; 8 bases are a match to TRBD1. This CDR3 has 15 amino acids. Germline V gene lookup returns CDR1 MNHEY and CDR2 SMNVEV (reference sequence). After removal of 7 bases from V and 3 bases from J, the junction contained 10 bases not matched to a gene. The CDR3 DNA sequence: TGTGCCAGCAAACCTGGACAGGGCGTCGACTATGGCTACACCTTC. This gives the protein CASKPGQGVDYGYTF.

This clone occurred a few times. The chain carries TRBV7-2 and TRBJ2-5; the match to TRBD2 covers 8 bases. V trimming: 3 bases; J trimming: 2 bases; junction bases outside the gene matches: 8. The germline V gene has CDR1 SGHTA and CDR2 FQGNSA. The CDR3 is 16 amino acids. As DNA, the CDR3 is TGTGCCAGCAGCTTCCAGCGGACTAGCCGACAAGAGACCCAGTACTTC. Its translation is CASSFQRTSRQETQYF.

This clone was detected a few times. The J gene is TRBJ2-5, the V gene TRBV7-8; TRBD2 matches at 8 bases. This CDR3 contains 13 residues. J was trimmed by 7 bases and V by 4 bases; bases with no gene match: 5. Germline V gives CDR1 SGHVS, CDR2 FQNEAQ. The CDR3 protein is CASSSGLGGTQYF. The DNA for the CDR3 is TGTGCCAGCAGCTCGGGACTAGGGGGGACCCAGTACTTC.

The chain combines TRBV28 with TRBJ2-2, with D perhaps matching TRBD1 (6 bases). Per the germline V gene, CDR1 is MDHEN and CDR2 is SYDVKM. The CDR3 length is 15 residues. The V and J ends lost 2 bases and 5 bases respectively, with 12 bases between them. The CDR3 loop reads CASSLQGWGTGELFF. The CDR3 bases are TGTGCCAGCAGTTTACAGGGGTGGGGGACCGGGGAGCTGTTTTTT.

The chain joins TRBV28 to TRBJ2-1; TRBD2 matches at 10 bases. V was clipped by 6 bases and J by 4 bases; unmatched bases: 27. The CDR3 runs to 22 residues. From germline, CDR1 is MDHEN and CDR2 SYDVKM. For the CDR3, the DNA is TGTGCCAGCAGCAGTAGCCACGTCAGGGCTAGCGGGAGTATTTCAGCGTACAATGAGCAGTTCTTC. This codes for CASSSSHVRASGSISAYNEQFF.

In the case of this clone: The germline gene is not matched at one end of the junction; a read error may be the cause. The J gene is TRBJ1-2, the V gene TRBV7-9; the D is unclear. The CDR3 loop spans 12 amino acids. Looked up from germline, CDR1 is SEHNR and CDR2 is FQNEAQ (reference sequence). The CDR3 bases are TGTTCCAGCAGCCAAACTAATATCGGCTACACCTTC. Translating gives CSSSQTNIGYTF. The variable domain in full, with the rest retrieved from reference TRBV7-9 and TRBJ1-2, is DTGVSQNPRHKITKRGQNVTFRCDPISEHNRLYWYRQTLGQGPEFLTYFQNEAQLEKSRLLSDRFSAERPKGSFSTLEIQRTEQGDSAMYLCSSSQTNIGYTFGSGTRLTVV.

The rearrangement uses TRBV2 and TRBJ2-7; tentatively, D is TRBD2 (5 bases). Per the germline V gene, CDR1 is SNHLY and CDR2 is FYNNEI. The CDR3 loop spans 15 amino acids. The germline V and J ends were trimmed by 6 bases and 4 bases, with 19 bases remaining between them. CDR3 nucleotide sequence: TGTGCCAGCAGCACTAGTCCGCCGATGAGGTACGAGCAGTACTTC. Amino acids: CASSTSPPMRYEQYF.

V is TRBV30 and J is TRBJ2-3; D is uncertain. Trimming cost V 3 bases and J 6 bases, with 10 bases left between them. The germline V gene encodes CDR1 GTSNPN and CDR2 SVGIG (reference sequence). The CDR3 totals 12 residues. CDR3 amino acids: CAWSPPSDTQYF. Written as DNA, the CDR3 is TGTGCCTGGAGCCCCCCCTCGGATACGCAGTATTTT.

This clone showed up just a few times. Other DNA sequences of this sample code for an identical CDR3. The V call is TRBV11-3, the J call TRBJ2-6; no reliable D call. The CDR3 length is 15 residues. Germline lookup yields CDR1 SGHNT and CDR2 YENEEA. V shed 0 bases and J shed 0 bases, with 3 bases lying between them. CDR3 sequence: CASSLDSSGANVLTF. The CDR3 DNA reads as TGTGCCAGCAGCTTAGACTCCTCTGGGGCCAACGTCCTGACTTTC.

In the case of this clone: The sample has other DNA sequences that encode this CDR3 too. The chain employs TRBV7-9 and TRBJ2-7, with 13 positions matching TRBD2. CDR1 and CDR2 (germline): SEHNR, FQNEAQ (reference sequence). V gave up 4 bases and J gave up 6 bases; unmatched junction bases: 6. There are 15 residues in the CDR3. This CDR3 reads CASSSRTSGSGEQYF. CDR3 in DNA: TGTGCCAGCAGCTCTCGGACTAGCGGGAGTGGCGAGCAGTACTTC.

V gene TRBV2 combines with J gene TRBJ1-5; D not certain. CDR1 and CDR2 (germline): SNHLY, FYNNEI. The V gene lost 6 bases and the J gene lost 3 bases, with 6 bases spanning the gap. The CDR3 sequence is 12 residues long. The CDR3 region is CASRSFNQPQHF. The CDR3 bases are TGTGCCAGCAGAAGCTTCAATCAGCCCCAGCATTTT.

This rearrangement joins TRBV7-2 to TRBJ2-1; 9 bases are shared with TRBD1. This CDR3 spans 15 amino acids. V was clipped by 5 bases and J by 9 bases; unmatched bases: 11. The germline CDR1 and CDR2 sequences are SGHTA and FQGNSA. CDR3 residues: CASSTAGTGKGEQFF. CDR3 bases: TGTGCCAGCAGCACGGCCGGGACAGGGAAGGGTGAGCAGTTCTTC.